This TCR beta chain was found in a study of T cells in Graves' hyperthyroidism and ophthalmopathy. Germline CDR1 MDHEN, CDR2 SYDVKM. This CDR3 comprises 15 residues. Trimming took 4 bases from V and 5 from J; bases not matched to a gene: 10. Amplified regions were TCR beta CDR3 sequences from RNA transcripts. HTBI primers were the set used in a first-round RT-PCR of the TCR CDR3. TCRdb redid the calling of the multiplex PCR reads with MiXCR, one entry per CDR3 protein. The table includes a few hundred thousand distinct CDR3 sequences, 15% to 19% detected once. This clonotype was seen repeatedly, ten times or more. No progression to ophthalmopathy during 18 months of follow-up defined stable disease. Patients aged 18 to 65 had newly diagnosed hyperthyroidism lasting under 2 months. 10 ml of fresh peripheral blood supplied the PBMCs.

The genes are TRBV28 and TRBJ2-5; TRBD1 aligns across 7 bases. The sequenced sample was blood. The sequence was collected from a young woman with Graves' hyperthyroidism. CDR3: CASSSGQLIGETQYF. As DNA, the CDR3 is TGTGCCAGCAGTTCGGGACAGTTGATAGGGGAGACCCAGTACTTC.